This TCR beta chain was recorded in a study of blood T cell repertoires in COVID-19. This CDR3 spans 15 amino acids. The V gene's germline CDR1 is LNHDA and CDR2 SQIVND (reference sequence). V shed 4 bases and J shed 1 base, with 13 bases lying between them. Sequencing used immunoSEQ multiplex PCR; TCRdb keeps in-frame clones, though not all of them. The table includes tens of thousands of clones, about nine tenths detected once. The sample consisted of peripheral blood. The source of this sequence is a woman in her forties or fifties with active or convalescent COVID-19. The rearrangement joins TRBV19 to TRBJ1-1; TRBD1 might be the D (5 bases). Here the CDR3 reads CASSTVRGGNTEAFF. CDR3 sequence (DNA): TGTGCCAGTAGTACAGTAAGGGGTGGGAACACTGAAGCTTTCTTT.